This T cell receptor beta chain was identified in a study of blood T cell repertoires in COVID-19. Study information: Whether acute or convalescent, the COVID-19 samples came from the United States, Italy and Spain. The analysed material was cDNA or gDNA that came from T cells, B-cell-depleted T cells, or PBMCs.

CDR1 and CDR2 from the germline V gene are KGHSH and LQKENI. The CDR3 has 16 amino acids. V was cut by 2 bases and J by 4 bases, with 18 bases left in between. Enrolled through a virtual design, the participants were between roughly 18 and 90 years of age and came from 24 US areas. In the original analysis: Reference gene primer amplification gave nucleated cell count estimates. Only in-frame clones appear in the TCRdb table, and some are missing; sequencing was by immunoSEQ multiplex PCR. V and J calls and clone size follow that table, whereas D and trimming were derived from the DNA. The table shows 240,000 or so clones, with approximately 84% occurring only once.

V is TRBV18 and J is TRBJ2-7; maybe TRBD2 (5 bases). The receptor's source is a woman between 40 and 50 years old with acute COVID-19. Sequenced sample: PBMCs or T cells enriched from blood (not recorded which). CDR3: CASSPSGSAEPYEQYF. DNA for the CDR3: TGTGCCAGCTCACCATCGGGATCAGCGGAACCTTACGAGCAGTACTTC.